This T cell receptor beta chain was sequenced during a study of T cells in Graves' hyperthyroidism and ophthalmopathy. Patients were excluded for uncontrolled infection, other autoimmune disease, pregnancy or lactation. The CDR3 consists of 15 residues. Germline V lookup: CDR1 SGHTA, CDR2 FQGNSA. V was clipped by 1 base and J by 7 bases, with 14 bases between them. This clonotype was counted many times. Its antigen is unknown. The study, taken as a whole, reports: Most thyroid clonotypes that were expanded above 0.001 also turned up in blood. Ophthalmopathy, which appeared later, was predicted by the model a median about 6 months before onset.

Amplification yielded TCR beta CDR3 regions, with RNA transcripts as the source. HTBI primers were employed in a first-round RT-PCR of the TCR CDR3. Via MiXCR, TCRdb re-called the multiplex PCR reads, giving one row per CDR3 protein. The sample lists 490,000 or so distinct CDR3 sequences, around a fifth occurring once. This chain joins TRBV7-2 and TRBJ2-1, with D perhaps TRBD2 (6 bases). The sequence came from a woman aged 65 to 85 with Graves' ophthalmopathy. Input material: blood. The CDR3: CASSLEGGIRNEQFF. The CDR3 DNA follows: TGTGCCAGCAGCTTAGAGGGCGGGATCCGGAATGAGCAGTTCTTC.